This T cell receptor (beta chain) is from a study of blood T cells in healthy people across ages. Study-level points and caveats: Donors of long life had a larger count of naive CD4+ cells and greater diversity than aged donors.

Germline V lookup: CDR1 SQVTM, CDR2 ANQGSEA. V lost 5 bases, J lost 4 bases, and 18 bases lay in between. The CDR3 covers 16 residues. It was with a sample-barcoded 5' primer and a J-beta primer mix that a second PCR of roughly 7 to 12 cycles was run. Each sample yielded at least 3 million CDR3-containing paired-end reads. TCRdb re-called the 5' RACE reads through MiXCR, storing one row per CDR3 protein. The repertoire holds around 1,500,000 distinct CDR3 sequences, 25% to 30% seen once, with 6.5% to 8.5% in the top ten. This clonotype has more than one count but fewer than ten. Its antigen remains unidentified. Donors each provided around 9 milliliters of peripheral blood. Per sample, a minimum of 6 million PBMCs were isolated.

This clonotype originated in a young woman in good health. The sequencing input was blood. V and J are TRBV29-1 and TRBJ2-6; either TRBD1 or TRBD2 may supply D (5 bases each). The CDR3 DNA follows: TGCAGCGTTTTCGGGACCAGCCGGCGAGGGGCCAACGTCCTGACTTTC. As protein: CSVFGTSRRGANVLTF.